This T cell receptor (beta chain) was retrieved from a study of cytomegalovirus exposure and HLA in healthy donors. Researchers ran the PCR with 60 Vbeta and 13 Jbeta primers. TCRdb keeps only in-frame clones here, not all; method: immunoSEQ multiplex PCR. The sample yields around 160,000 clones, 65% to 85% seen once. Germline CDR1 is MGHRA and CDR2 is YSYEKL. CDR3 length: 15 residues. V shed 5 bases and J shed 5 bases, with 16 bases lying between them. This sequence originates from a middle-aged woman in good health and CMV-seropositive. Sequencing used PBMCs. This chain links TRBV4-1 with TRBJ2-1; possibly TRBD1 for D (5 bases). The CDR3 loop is CASSTGGGRDNEQFF. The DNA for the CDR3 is TGCGCCAGCAGCACAGGCGGCGGTAGAGACAATGAGCAGTTCTTC.